This passage covers 20 T cell receptor beta chains from one sample sequenced in a study of blood T cell repertoires in COVID-19. Only in-frame clones appear in the TCRdb table, and some are missing; sequencing was by immunoSEQ multiplex PCR. The repertoire holds 330,000 or so clones, with 80% to 90% as singletons. Sequenced: peripheral blood. These receptors all stem from a man in his thirties or forties with COVID-19, enrolled during active disease.

This clone came up once. The chain recombines TRBV27 with TRBJ1-1; 8 bases match TRBD1. The germline gives CDR1 MNHEY, CDR2 SMNVEV (reference sequence). The CDR3 is made up of 12 amino acids. After removal of 7 bases from V and 12 bases from J, the junction contained 10 bases not matched to a gene. CDR3: CASTPPDRVTFF. As DNA, the CDR3 is TGTGCCAGCACCCCCCCGGACAGGGTGACTTTCTTT.

Here the CDR3 reads CASSLDPRQGNSPLHF. The CDR3 nucleotides are TGCGCCAGCAGCTTGGACCCTAGACAGGGGAATTCACCCCTCCACTTT. The chain combines TRBV5-1 with TRBJ1-6; 8 bases align to TRBD1. V trimming: 0 bases; J trimming: 7 bases; junction bases outside the gene matches: 6. Germline V gives CDR1 SGHRS, CDR2 YFSETQ. The CDR3 length is 16 residues.

This chain uses TRBV3-1 (or the pseudogene TRBV3-2) with TRBJ1-1; D is possibly TRBD1 (5 bases). The CDR3 loop spans 15 amino acids. Germline CDR1 is LGHDT and CDR2 is YNNKEL (reference sequence). V was pared by 1 base and J by 5 bases, with 14 bases between. The CDR3 region is CASSQGPQGLTEAFF. The CDR3 DNA follows: TGTGCCAGCAGCCAAGGGCCCCAGGGTCTAACTGAAGCTTTCTTT.

This chain uses TRBV20-1 with TRBJ2-7; 8 bases agree with TRBD2. CDR3 length equals 15 residues. With V trimmed by 3 bases and J by 6 bases, 13 bases remained unmatched. Germline V gene lookup returns CDR1 DFQATT and CDR2 SNEGSKA (reference sequence). In nucleotides, the CDR3 is TGCAGTGCTAGTGGGAGCGGGAGCACCCTAGTCGAGCAGTACTTC. The encoded protein is CSASGSGSTLVEQYF.

The chain uses TRBV6-4 and TRBJ2-3, with D possibly TRBD2 on 6 matching bases. CDR1 is MRHNA and CDR2 is SNTAGT in the germline V gene. This CDR3 has 14 residues. V lost 5 bases and J lost 2, with 11 bases in between. The CDR3 protein is CASSFGEDTDTQYF. The CDR3 DNA follows: TGTGCCAGCAGTTTCGGGGAGGACACAGATACGCAGTATTTT.

The chain recombines TRBV6-2 or TRBV6-3 with TRBJ2-2; tentatively, D is TRBD1 (6 bases). This CDR3 contains 14 residues. Trimming took 5 bases from V and 2 from J, leaving 9 bases between them. From germline, CDR1 is MNHEY and CDR2 SVGEGT. CDR3 DNA: TGTGCCAGCAGTGGACAGTTTAACACCGGGGAGCTGTTTTTT. Translating it yields CASSGQFNTGELFF.

The CDR3 here is CASSAGLAGGGGELFF. The DNA for the CDR3 is TGTGCCAGCAGCGCGGGACTAGCGGGAGGGGGCGGGGAGCTGTTTTTT. The gene calls are TRBV7-2 and TRBJ2-2; 16 nucleotides agree with TRBD2. The J segment lost 7 bases and the V segment lost 5 bases, leaving 4 bases of the junction unmatched. This CDR3 spans 16 amino acids. CDR1 and CDR2 from the germline V gene are SGHTA and FQGNSA.

V usage is TRBV30 and J usage is TRBJ2-3; 10 bases are a match to TRBD2. CDR3 length equals 17 residues. The trim removed 1 base at V and 5 bases at J, leaving 12 bases unmatched. Germline V gene sequence: CDR1 GTSNPN, CDR2 SVGIG (reference sequence). The CDR3 DNA reads as TGTGCCTGGAGTGGTGAAAGCGGGAGGGCCGTCGGAGATACGCAGTATTTT. It encodes CAWSGESGRAVGDTQYF.

The chain employs TRBV10-3 and TRBJ2-7; 7 bases are a match to TRBD2. Trimming took 10 bases from V and 3 from J; bases not matched to a gene: 9. CDR1 and CDR2 (germline): ENHRY, SYGVKD. The CDR3 consists of 13 residues. CDR3: CASKGGDYYEQYF. The CDR3 DNA follows: TGTGCCAGCAAGGGAGGGGATTACTACGAGCAGTACTTC.

V gene TRBV6-4 combines with J gene TRBJ2-3; weak D call: TRBD1 (5 bases). V gave up 2 bases and J gave up 2 bases, with 8 bases separating them. The CDR3 loop spans 14 amino acids. Germline V gene sequence: CDR1 MRHNA, CDR2 SNTAGT. CDR3 protein: CASSDRGPTDTQYF. CDR3 coding DNA: TGTGCCAGCAGTGACAGGGGTCCCACAGATACGCAGTATTTT.

The rearrangement links TRBV4-2 to TRBJ2-1, with TRBD2 matching over 9 bases. This CDR3 comprises 19 residues. Per the germline V gene, CDR1 is LGHNA and CDR2 is YNFKEQ. The J segment lost 4 bases and the V segment lost 1 base, leaving 14 bases of the junction unmatched. CDR3: CASSQGPGSGGRGYNEQFF. The CDR3 coding sequence is TGTGCCAGCAGCCAAGGCCCTGGGTCTGGCGGGAGGGGATACAATGAGCAGTTCTTC.

The chain uses TRBV28 and TRBJ2-1; 7 bases match TRBD2. Germline V gene sequence: CDR1 MDHEN, CDR2 SYDVKM. CDR3 length equals 14 residues. V was clipped by 8 bases and J by 5 bases; unmatched bases: 9. CDR3 residues: CASGVPGTNNEQFF. As DNA, the CDR3 is TGTGCCAGCGGTGTCCCCGGGACTAACAATGAGCAGTTCTTC. Complete variable domain (other parts from reference TRBV28 and TRBJ2-1): DVKVTQSSRYLVKRTGEKVFLECVQDMDHENMFWYRQDPGLGLRLIYFSYDVKMKEKGDIPEGYSVSREKKERFSLILESASTNQTSMYLCASGVPGTNNEQFFGPGTRLTVL.

The V and J genes are TRBV11-3 and TRBJ2-1; 10 positions match TRBD1. With 5 bases clipped from V and 5 bases from J, the junction kept 6 bases outside the gene matches. The CDR3 consists of 15 residues. Germline V gives CDR1 SGHNT, CDR2 YENEEA. The CDR3 nucleotides read TGTGCCAGCAGCAACCGGGACAGGGGAAACAATGAGCAGTTCTTC. This sequence encodes CASSNRDRGNNEQFF.

The chain recombines TRBV29-1 with TRBJ1-1; D is undetermined. This CDR3 has 12 residues. The V and J ends lost 4 bases and 6 bases respectively, with 12 bases between them. Germline V gene data show CDR1 as SQVTM and CDR2 as ANQGSEA. The CDR3 is CSVVPGVAEAFF. The CDR3 DNA sequence: TGCAGCGTTGTCCCCGGAGTGGCTGAAGCTTTCTTT.

This sequence joins TRBV19 and TRBJ1-1; 7 bases fit TRBD1. Germline V gives CDR1 LNHDA, CDR2 SQIVND (reference sequence). This CDR3 is 15 amino acids long. J was trimmed by 6 bases and V by 7 bases; bases with no gene match: 14. The CDR3 protein is CASKAWQGGSSEAFF. The CDR3 bases are TGTGCCAGTAAAGCATGGCAGGGGGGTTCGTCTGAAGCTTTCTTT.

This clone was observed a single time. CDR3 region: CASSLATGGYGYGYTF. As DNA, the CDR3 is TGTGCCAGCAGCTTAGCCACAGGGGGCTACGGCTATGGCTACACCTTC. The rearrangement joins TRBV7-2 to TRBJ1-2; 9 nucleotides match TRBD1. Germline V gene data show CDR1 as SGHTA and CDR2 as FQGNSA. The CDR3 has 16 amino acids. With 0 bases clipped from V and 4 bases from J, the junction kept 6 bases outside the gene matches. The complete variable domain, with remaining parts taken from reference TRBV7-2 and TRBJ1-2, reads GAGVSQSPSNKVTEKGKDVELRCDPISGHTALYWYRQSLGQGLEFLIYFQGNSAPDKSGLPSDRFSAERTGGSVSTLTIQRTQQEDSAVYLCASSLATGGYGYGYTFGSGTRLTVV.

In its sample, this clone was seen a few times. The J gene is TRBJ2-1, the V gene TRBV11-2; D perhaps matches TRBD2 (5 bases). CDR1 is SGHAT, CDR2 FQNNGV, per germline. The CDR3 covers 14 residues. Trimming took 3 bases from V and 7 from J, leaving 13 bases between them. CDR3 DNA: TGTGCCAGCAGCTTGGAGGTTATGGTAAATGAGCAGTTCTTC. Translation gives CASSLEVMVNEQFF.

The count of this clone is one. This chain uses TRBV21-1 with TRBJ1-1; the table's TRBD1 call for D was not verified on the DNA. TRBV21-1 is a recognized pseudogene. CDR3 size: 16 residues. The CDR3 DNA follows: TGTGCCAGCACCAAGGACAGGGGGCGTGGGAACACTGAAGCTTTCTTT. Its protein product is CASTKDRGRGNTEAFF.

The chain uses TRBV7-3 and TRBJ2-3, with 8 bases that match TRBD1. The length of the CDR3 is 16 residues. Trimming took 4 bases from V and 6 from J; bases not matched to a gene: 12. CDR1 is SGHTA and CDR2 is FQGTGA in the germline V gene. The DNA for the CDR3 is TGTGCCAGCAGCTCTGCCCCGGGACAGGCTCAGGATACGCAGTATTTT. Its translation is CASSSAPGQAQDTQYF.

The V gene is TRBV24-1, the J gene TRBJ2-3; 7 bases are shared with TRBD2. Germline V gene lookup returns CDR1 KGHDR and CDR2 SFDVKD. J lost 2 bases, V lost 7 bases, and 5 bases had no gene match. The CDR3 runs 14 residues. CDR3 loop: CATSPGGFTDTQYF. In nucleotides, the CDR3 is TGTGCCACCAGCCCGGGAGGTTTCACAGATACGCAGTATTTT.